The 18 T cell receptor beta chains below come from one sample, sequenced in a study of neurological immune-mediated disorders. TCRdb ran MiXCR on the 5' RACE reads and lists one entry per CDR3 protein. The sample has about 62,000 distinct CDR3 sequences, roughly 3.5% seen once. Sequencing used PBMCs. The receptors here all came from a woman aged 45-65 years with multiple sclerosis.

The table lists this clonotype with many counts. The chain has TRBV9 and TRBJ2-3, with D tentatively TRBD1 (6 bases). The V and J ends lost 4 bases and 2 bases respectively, with 17 bases between them. Germline V gene data show CDR1 as SGDLS and CDR2 as YYNGEE. CDR3 length: 16 amino acids. The CDR3 nucleotides are TGTGCCAGCAGCTGGACACAGGGTGGACTCACAGATACGCAGTATTTT. Amino acid sequence: CASSWTQGGLTDTQYF.

This clonotype was detected many times. This sequence joins TRBV24-1 and TRBJ2-3; TRBD2 matches 14 bases. With V trimmed by 4 bases and J by 7 bases, 6 bases remained unmatched. This CDR3 comprises 16 residues. CDR1 and CDR2 (germline): KGHDR, SFDVKD. The CDR3 sequence is CATSDSTSGRAHTQYF. As DNA, the CDR3 is TGTGCCACCAGTGACTCGACTAGCGGGAGGGCCCATACGCAGTATTTT.

This clonotype was found many times. The chain joins TRBV7-9 to TRBJ2-1, with D unresolved. CDR3 length equals 14 residues. CDR1 SEHNR and CDR2 FQNEAQ come from the germline V gene (reference sequence). Trimming took off 5 bases at V and 4 bases at J, with 12 bases between the two ends. In DNA, the CDR3 is TGTGCCAGCAGCAGAAATGACAAATACAATGAGCAGTTCTTC. The encoded protein is CASSRNDKYNEQFF.

Many counts were recorded for this clonotype. This chain joins TRBV5-8 and TRBJ2-1, with 8 bases matching TRBD2. Trimming cost V 0 bases and J 5 bases; bases outside gene matches: 4. The CDR3 sequence is 15 residues long. Germline V gene lookup returns CDR1 SGHTS and CDR2 YDEGEE. The CDR3 bases are TGTGCCAGCAGCTTGGAGGGACTAGATAACAATGAGCAGTTCTTC. This codes for CASSLEGLDNNEQFF.

This clonotype was recorded many times. V is TRBV5-1 and J is TRBJ2-5; unclear D gene. From germline, CDR1 is SGHRS and CDR2 YFSETQ. The CDR3 totals 13 residues. V shed 0 bases and J shed 5 bases, with 8 bases lying between them. The CDR3 loop is CASSLGSTETQYF. In nucleotides, the CDR3 is TGCGCCAGCAGCTTGGGCAGTACCGAGACCCAGTACTTC.

This clonotype has at least ten counts. This sequence joins TRBV11-3 and TRBJ1-1, with 9 bases identical to TRBD1. CDR1 is SGHNT, CDR2 YENEEA, per germline. This CDR3 has 14 amino acids. The V gene end was trimmed by 5 bases and the J gene end by 5 bases; junction bases not matched to a gene: 6. In nucleotides, the CDR3 is TGTGCCAGCAGCGGCGGGACAGGGTATACTGAAGCTTTCTTT. It translates to CASSGGTGYTEAFF.

Ten or more counts support this clonotype. This chain connects TRBV27 to TRBJ2-7; no definite D call. This CDR3 region has 14 residues. Germline V lookup: CDR1 MNHEY, CDR2 SMNVEV (reference sequence). The ends were cut back, 3 bases at V and 0 bases at J, with 9 bases in the middle. Here the CDR3 reads CASSFEGNSYEQYF. The CDR3 coding sequence is TGTGCCAGCAGTTTTGAAGGGAACTCCTACGAGCAGTACTTC.

This clonotype was recorded at least ten times. The chain recombines TRBV29-1 with TRBJ1-3; D is ambiguous. The germline CDR1 and CDR2 sequences are SQVTM and ANQGSEA. The CDR3 covers 14 residues. The V end lost 5 bases, the J end lost 0 bases, and 11 bases lay between the germline ends. The DNA for the CDR3 is TGCAGCGTTAGAGGGCCCTACTCTGGAAACACCATATATTTT. Residues: CSVRGPYSGNTIYF.

This clonotype was seen ten or more times. The chain joins TRBV12-3 or TRBV12-4 to TRBJ1-5; D gene ambiguous. Trimming stripped 1 base from V and 4 bases from J, with 8 bases between. This CDR3 contains 14 residues. CDR3 DNA sequence: TGTGCCAGCAGTTTAGGTTGGAGGAATCAGCCCCAGCATTTT. It is translated as CASSLGWRNQPQHF.

This clonotype was counted at least ten times. The CDR3 nucleotides read TGCGCCAGCAGCTTGGAAGGACAGGGACTGGAGACCCAGTACTTC. This translates into CASSLEGQGLETQYF. This chain joins TRBV5-1 and TRBJ2-5, with 8 bases aligning to TRBD1. Trimming removed 0 bases from V and 5 bases from J; junction bases left unmatched: 6. Germline CDR1 is SGHRS and CDR2 is YFSETQ. The CDR3 covers 15 residues.

This clonotype was recorded at least ten times. The rearrangement links TRBV12-3 or TRBV12-4 to TRBJ1-5, with a tentative D call TRBD1 (5 bases). Between the trimmed V and J ends, which lost 2 bases and 2 bases, there was a span of 10 bases. The length of the CDR3 is 15 residues. CDR3 nucleotide sequence: TGTGCCAGCAGTTTACAGGGAATGGGCAATCAGCCCCAGCATTTT. This encodes CASSLQGMGNQPQHF.

This clonotype was counted at least ten times. The J gene is TRBJ1-2, the V gene TRBV7-8; 8 nucleotides line up with TRBD1. The CDR3 extends over 15 amino acids. Unmatched junction bases numbered 11, after V lost 8 bases and J lost 3 bases. Germline CDR1 and CDR2: SGHVS and FQNEAQ. The DNA for the CDR3 is TGTGCCAGCTCCAGCATGGACAGGGAACACTATGGCTACACCTTC. This translates into CASSSMDREHYGYTF.

This clonotype occurred many times. The chain joins TRBV5-6 to TRBJ1-5; D is uncertain. The CDR3 runs to 14 residues. Germline V gene lookup returns CDR1 SGHDT and CDR2 YYEEEE. V dropped 4 bases and J dropped 5 bases, with 13 bases sitting between them. The CDR3 DNA follows: TGTGCCAGCAGCGACTACAATAGGGATCAGCCCCAGCATTTT. Translating it yields CASSDYNRDQPQHF.

This clonotype was counted many times. This chain connects TRBV7-2 to TRBJ2-1; TRBD2 matches at 10 bases. This CDR3 is built from 16 residues. The trim removed 0 bases at V and 8 bases at J, leaving 7 bases unmatched. Germline-derived CDR1 and CDR2 are SGHTA and FQGNSA. Here the CDR3 reads CASSLAASGSVYEQFF. The CDR3 DNA reads TGTGCCAGCAGCTTAGCGGCTAGCGGGAGTGTGTATGAGCAGTTCTTC.

Many counts were recorded for this clonotype. The V call is TRBV15, the J call TRBJ1-1; perhaps TRBD1 as D (5 bases). V shed 0 bases and J shed 5 bases, with 13 bases lying between them. Germline V gene sequence: CDR1 LNHNV, CDR2 YYDKDF (reference sequence). The length of the CDR3 is 15 residues. Here the CDR3 DNA reads TGTGCCACCAGCAGAGATCTAGGGGTAGGGACTGAAGCTTTCTTT. Translating it yields CATSRDLGVGTEAFF.

This clonotype occurred a few times. Here the CDR3 DNA reads TGTGCCAGCAGCTCCCGACAGGGGGTACCGGAGGAAGCTTTCTTT. It codes for CASSSRQGVPEEAFF. The rearrangement joins TRBV7-2 to TRBJ1-1; TRBD1 agrees at 9 bases. Germline-derived CDR1 and CDR2 are SGHTA and FQGNSA. V was pared by 4 bases and J by 8 bases, with 11 bases of the junction left unmatched. This CDR3 is 15 amino acids long.

On this clonotype itself: Relative to the germline gene, one junction end is altered; a read error may explain this. The chain uses TRBV12-3 or TRBV12-4 and TRBJ2-5; D uncertain. The CDR3 spans 11 residues. The CDR3, as DNA: TGTGCCAACAGTTTTAAGGAGACCCAGTACTTC. As protein: CANSFKETQYF.

In its sample, this clonotype was seen a few times. The chain uses TRBV20-1 and TRBJ2-7, with 8 bases matching TRBD1. Germline V gives CDR1 DFQATT, CDR2 SNEGSKA (reference sequence). This CDR3 contains 13 residues. V lost 2 bases and J lost 4; bases outside the gene matches: 4. The CDR3 is CSARPTGGYEQYF. The CDR3 DNA reads TGCAGTGCTAGACCCACAGGGGGTTACGAGCAGTACTTC.